These T cell receptor beta chains were read from a single sample in a study of cytomegalovirus exposure and HLA in healthy donors. This table comes from immunoSEQ multiplex PCR, and its TCRdb copy is limited to in-frame clones, with some not included. The top ten hold approximately 2% of the sample, which has about 140,000 clones, over 90% seen once. Sequenced material: PBMCs. The receptors shown here come from a man aged 18 to 35 in good health and CMV-seropositive. The CDR3 runs from the conserved cysteine through the conserved F or W. A D gene is named only where the DNA matches it firmly. The size field is filled for only some rows; it gives once, few, many or a size class.

abundance	v_gene	j_gene	d_gene	CDR3aa	CDR3nt
few	TRBV5-4	TRBJ1-2	TRBD1	CASSRDRVGSDGYTF	TGTGCCAGCAGCCGCGACAGGGTGGGATCGGATGGCTACACCTTC
.	TRBV4-2	TRBJ2-6	TRBD1	CASSQADRSSGANVLTF	TGTGCCAGCAGCCAGGCGGACAGGAGCTCTGGGGCCAACGTCCTGACTTTC
.	TRBV11-1	TRBJ1-1	.	CASSLVSGSGTEAFF	TGTGCCAGCAGCTTAGTGTCGGGGTCGGGCACTGAAGCTTTCTTT
.	TRBV5-1	TRBJ2-1	TRBD2	CASSSSGNGYNEQFF	TGCGCCAGCAGCTCCAGCGGGAACGGGTACAATGAGCAGTTCTTC
.	TRBV5-1	TRBJ2-7	TRBD1	CASRTGGQDYEQYF	TGCGCCAGCAGAACAGGGGGACAAGACTACGAGCAGTACTTC
.	TRBV19	TRBJ1-5	TRBD1	CASSQGDWDQPQHF	TGTGCCAGTAGTCAGGGGGACTGGGATCAGCCCCAGCATTTT
.	TRBV29-1	TRBJ1-6	.	CSVTEGYNSPLHF	TGCAGCGTAACAGAGGGCTATAATTCACCCCTCCACTTT
.	TRBV5-6	TRBJ2-5	.	CASSESRGQETQYF	TGTGCCAGCAGCGAGAGCAGGGGACAAGAGACCCAGTACTTC
few	TRBV19	TRBJ1-5	TRBD1	CASSMAGGGNQPQHF	TGTGCCAGTAGTATGGCAGGGGGCGGCAATCAGCCCCAGCATTTT
.	TRBV6-1	TRBJ2-4	.	CASSDPGEGKNIQYF	TGTGCCAGCAGTGACCCAGGGGAAGGCAAAAACATTCAGTACTTC
.	TRBV4-2	TRBJ2-1	.	CASSQGGEGRYNEQFF	TGTGCCAGCAGCCAAGGCGGCGAGGGCCGCTACAATGAGCAGTTCTTC
.	TRBV28	TRBJ2-5	TRBD1	CASSLWTGSRETQYF	TGTGCCAGCAGCCTTTGGACAGGGAGCAGAGAGACCCAGTACTTC
.	TRBV14	TRBJ2-5	TRBD2	CASGLAGTGTQYF	TGTGCCAGCGGGCTAGCGGGAACGGGGACCCAGTACTTC
.	TRBV7-9	TRBJ2-5	.	CASSSQGRETQYF	TGTGCCAGCAGCTCACAGGGTAGAGAGACCCAGTACTTC
.	TRBV7-2	TRBJ2-7	TRBD1	CASSPQGQGAYEQYF	TGTGCCAGCAGCCCTCAGGGACAGGGGGCCTACGAGCAGTACTTC
.	TRBV11-2	TRBJ2-3	.	CASSLDGSLTQYF	TGTGCCAGCAGCTTAGATGGGAGTTTGACGCAGTATTTT
.	TRBV10-3	TRBJ2-7	TRBD1	CATNDRAPNEQYF	TGTGCCACGAACGACAGGGCCCCCAACGAGCAGTACTTC
.	TRBV28	TRBJ2-2	TRBD2	CASSRLAGSNTGELFF	TGTGCCAGCAGCCGACTAGCGGGATCGAACACCGGGGAGCTGTTTTTT